This T cell receptor (beta chain) was documented in a study of blood T cell repertoires in COVID-19 (TCRdb year 2020). General notes on the study: Samples covering the acute and convalescent phases of COVID-19 were provided by collaborators in the United States, Italy and Spain. The material from the prospective study consisted of cDNA or gDNA derived from T cells, B-cell-depleted T cells, or PBMCs. Subjects who had been exposed to COVID-19, were actively infected with it, or had recovered from it provided the deeply sampled blood TCRbeta repertoires that made up the dataset. A freely available public database, intended as a resource for researchers studying the immune response to SARS-CoV-2, is where the repertoires were released. The samples were drawn from the first 160 participants of the ongoing ImmuneRACE study and from over 950 subjects provided by 6 global collaborators. A de-identified subject ID, COVID-19 status, age in years and sex were almost always included in the sample metadata. Where HLA class I and class II types were available, the types were taken from metadata supplied by the sample provider, not from assay-based typing.

A word on this clone: No cognate antigen has been identified for it. No base qualities exist here, and no much larger clone lies one base off it.

TCRbeta CDR3 regions were amplified from genomic DNA by means of the immunoSEQ Assay, a bias-controlled multiplex PCR. Per the source publication's procedure: Within the assay, amplification of reference gene primers was used to estimate how many nucleated cells each sample contained. To quantify the absolute abundance of each unique TCRbeta CDR3 rearrangement, sequence reads were collapsed and filtered. For each sample, productive Simpson clonality was calculated as the square root of Simpson's diversity index over productive rearrangements. TCRdb carries this immuneACCESS record with in-frame sequences only. Its versions omit some clonotypes, under half of them owing to an unresolved V gene in the studies checked, with the rest unexplained. The V and J calls and clone size come from that table; D and trimming were worked out from the DNA. Here the sample has about 340,000 clones; about 90% occur a single time. The ten largest clones take up more than 5.5% of the sample.

CDR1 is given as SGHRS and CDR2 as YFSETQ, both from the germline V gene. From the cysteine up to the phenylalanine, the CDR3 has a length of 14 residues. Only CDR3 DNA remains: 42 bases, in frame from the first base. The V end gives up 4 bases and the J end 9 bases, leaving 4 bases in the junction not matched to a gene. Findings and caveats that apply to the study as a whole: Clinical and demographic metadata were provided uncurated, with the amount varying by source and participant.

One collaborating source in Seattle enrolled patients while the patients were actively infected and followed the patients over time throughout the course of disease. Collaborating institutions collected whole blood in K2EDTA tubes following their own protocols. For TCRbeta analysis, collaborator samples were shipped as frozen whole blood, as isolated PBMCs, or as DNA extracted from either sample type. The clonotype was recovered from a woman in her seventies with COVID-19, enrolled during active disease. The rearrangement combines TRBV5-1 with TRBJ2-1; 13 of the junction bases match TRBD2. Sequencing used peripheral blood. The DNA sequence follows: TGCGCCAGCAGCATGGGACTAGCGGGGCCTGAGCAGTTCTTC. This is translated as CASSMGLAGPEQFF.